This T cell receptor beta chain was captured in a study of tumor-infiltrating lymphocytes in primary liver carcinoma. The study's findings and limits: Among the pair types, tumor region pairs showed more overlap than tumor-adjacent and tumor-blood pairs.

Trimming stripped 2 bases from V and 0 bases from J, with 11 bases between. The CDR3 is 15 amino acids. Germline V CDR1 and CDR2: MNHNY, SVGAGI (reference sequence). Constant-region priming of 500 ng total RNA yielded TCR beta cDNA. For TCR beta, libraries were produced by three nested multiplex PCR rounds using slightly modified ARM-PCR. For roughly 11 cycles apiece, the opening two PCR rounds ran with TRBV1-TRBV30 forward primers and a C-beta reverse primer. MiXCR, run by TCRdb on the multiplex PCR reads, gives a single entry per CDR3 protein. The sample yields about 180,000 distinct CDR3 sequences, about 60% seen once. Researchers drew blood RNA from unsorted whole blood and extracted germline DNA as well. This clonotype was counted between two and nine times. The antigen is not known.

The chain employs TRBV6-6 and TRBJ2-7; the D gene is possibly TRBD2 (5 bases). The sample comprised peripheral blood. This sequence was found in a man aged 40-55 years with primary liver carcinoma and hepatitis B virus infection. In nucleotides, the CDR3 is TGTGCCAGCAGTTACCTTCGGGATAGCTCCTACGAGCAGTACTTC. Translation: CASSYLRDSSYEQYF.